This T cell receptor (beta chain) was retrieved from a study of cytomegalovirus exposure and HLA in healthy donors. The wider study: A prior study identified 117 million unique TCR beta sequences from some 180 million T cells. Unique TCRs from HLA-typed donors, roughly 87 million of them, were held in an early data release. Findings and caveats of the study: In a later analysis, TCR beta V- and J-gene trimming showed a link to a missense DCLRE1C variant.

Regarding donors, all were healthy bone marrow donors. Comment on this clone: Its antigen is as yet unknown.

PCR involved 60 Vbeta and 13 Jbeta primers. Clones were sequenced by immunoSEQ multiplex PCR, and TCRdb holds only the in-frame ones, with some missing. The sample consists of 85,000 to 120,000 clones, around four fifths of them appearing once. The sample consisted of PBMCs. The sequence came from a man aged 40-50 years in good health and CMV-seronegative.

CDR3: CASSFTGNSPLHF. The DNA for the CDR3 is TGTGCCAGCAGTTTTACGGGGAATTCACCCCTCCACTTT. This chain connects TRBV13 to TRBJ1-6; D is uncertain. Germline CDR1 and CDR2: PRHDT and FYEKMQ (reference sequence). The CDR3 loop spans 13 amino acids. V was clipped by 6 bases and J by 7 bases, with 10 bases between them.